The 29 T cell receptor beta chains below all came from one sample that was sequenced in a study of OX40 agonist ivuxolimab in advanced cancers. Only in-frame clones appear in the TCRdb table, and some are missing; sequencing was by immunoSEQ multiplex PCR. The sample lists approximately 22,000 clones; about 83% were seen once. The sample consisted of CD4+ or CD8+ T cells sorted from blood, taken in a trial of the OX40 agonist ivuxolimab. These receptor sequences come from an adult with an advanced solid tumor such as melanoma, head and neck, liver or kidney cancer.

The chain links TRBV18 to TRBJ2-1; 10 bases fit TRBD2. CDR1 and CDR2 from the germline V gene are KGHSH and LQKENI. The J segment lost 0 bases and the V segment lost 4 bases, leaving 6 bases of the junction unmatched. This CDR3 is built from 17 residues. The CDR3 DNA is TGTGCCAGCTCACGAACTAGCGGGGATAGCTCCTACAATGAGCAGTTCTTC. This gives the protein CASSRTSGDSSYNEQFF.

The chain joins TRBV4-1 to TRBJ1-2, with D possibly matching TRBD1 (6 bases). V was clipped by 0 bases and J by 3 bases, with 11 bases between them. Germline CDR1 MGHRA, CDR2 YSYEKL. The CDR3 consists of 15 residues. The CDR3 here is CASSQEIQGYYGYTF. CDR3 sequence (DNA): TGCGCCAGCAGCCAAGAGATACAGGGCTACTATGGCTACACCTTC.

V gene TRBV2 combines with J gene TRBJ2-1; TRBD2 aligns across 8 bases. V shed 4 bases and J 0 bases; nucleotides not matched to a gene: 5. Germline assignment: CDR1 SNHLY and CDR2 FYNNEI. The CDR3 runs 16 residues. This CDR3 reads CASSASGGSSYNEQFF. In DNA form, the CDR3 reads TGTGCCAGCAGTGCTTCGGGGGGGAGCTCCTACAATGAGCAGTTCTTC.

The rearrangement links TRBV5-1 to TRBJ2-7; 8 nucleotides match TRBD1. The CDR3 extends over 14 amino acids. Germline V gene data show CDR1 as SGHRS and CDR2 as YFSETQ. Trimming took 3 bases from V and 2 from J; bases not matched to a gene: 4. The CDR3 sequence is CASSSPRGPYEQYF. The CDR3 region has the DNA TGCGCCAGCAGCTCCCCCAGGGGGCCCTACGAGCAGTACTTC. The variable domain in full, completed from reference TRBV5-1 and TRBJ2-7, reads KAGVTQTPRYLIKTRGQQVTLSCSPISGHRSVSWYQQTPGQGLQFLFEYFSETQRNKGNFPGRFSGRQFSNSRSEMNVSTLELGDSALYLCASSSPRGPYEQYFGPGTRLTVT.

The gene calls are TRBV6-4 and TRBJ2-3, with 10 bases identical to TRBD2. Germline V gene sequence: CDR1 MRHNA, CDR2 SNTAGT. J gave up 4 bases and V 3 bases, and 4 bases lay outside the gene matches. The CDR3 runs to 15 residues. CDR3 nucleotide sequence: TGTGCCAGCAGTGAAGCGGGGGGGGGCCCAGATACGCAGTATTTT. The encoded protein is CASSEAGGGPDTQYF.

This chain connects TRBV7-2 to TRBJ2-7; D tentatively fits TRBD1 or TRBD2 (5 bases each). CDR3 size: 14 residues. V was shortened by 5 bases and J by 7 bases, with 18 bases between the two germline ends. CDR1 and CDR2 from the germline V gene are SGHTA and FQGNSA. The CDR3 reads CASSAPGRIFEQYF. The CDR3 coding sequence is TGTGCCAGCAGCGCCCCGGGACGGATTTTTGAGCAGTACTTC.

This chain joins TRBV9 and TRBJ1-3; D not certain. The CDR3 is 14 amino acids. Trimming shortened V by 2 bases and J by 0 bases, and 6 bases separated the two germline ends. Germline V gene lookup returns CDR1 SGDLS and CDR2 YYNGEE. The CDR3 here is CASSVADSGNTIYF. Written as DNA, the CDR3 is TGTGCCAGCAGCGTTGCCGACTCTGGAAACACCATATATTTT.

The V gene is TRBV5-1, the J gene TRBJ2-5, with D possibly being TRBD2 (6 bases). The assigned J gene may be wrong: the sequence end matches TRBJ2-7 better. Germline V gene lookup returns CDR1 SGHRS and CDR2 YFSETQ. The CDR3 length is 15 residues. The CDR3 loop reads CASSPAGTSTYEQYF. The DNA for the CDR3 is TGCGCCAGCAGCCCGGCCGGGACTTCTACCTACGAGCAGTACTTC.

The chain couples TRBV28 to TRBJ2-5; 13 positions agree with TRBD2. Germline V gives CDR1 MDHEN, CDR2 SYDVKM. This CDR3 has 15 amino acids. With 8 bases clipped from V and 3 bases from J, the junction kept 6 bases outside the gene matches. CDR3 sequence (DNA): TGTGCCAGCGGACCCGGGACTAGCGGGAAAGAGACCCAGTACTTC. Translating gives CASGPGTSGKETQYF.

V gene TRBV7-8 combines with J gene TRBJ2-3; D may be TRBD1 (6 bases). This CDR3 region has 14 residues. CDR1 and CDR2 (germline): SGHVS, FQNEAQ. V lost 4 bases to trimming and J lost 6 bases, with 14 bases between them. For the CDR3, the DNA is TGTGCCAGCAGCTCCGATGGGGGCCTGGATACGCAGTATTTT. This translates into CASSSDGGLDTQYF.

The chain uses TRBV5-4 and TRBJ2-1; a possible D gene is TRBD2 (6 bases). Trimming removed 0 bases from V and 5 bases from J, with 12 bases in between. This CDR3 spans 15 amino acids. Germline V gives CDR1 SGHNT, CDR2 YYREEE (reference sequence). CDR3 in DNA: TGTGCCAGCAGCTTGGTGGCGGGGCCGAACAATGAGCAGTTCTTC. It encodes CASSLVAGPNNEQFF.

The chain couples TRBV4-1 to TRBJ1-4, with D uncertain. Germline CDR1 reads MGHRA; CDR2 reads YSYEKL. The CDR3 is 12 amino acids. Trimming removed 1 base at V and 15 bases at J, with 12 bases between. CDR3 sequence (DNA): TGCGCCAGCAGCCAAGGAGCGGCCAAGTTGTTTTTT. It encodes CASSQGAAKLFF.

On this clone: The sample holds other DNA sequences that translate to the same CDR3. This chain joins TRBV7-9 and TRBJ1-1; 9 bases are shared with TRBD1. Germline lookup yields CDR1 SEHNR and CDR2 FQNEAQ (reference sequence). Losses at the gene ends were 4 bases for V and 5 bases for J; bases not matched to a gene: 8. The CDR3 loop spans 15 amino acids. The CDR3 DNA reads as TGTGCCAGCAGCTCGCCCGGGACAGGGAATACTGAAGCTTTCTTT. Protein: CASSSPGTGNTEAFF.

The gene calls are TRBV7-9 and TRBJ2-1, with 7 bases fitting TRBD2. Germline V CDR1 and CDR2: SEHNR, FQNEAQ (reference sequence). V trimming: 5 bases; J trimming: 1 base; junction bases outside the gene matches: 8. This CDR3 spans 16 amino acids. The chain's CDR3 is CASSPLAAPSYNEQFF. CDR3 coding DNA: TGTGCCAGCAGCCCTCTAGCGGCACCATCCTACAATGAGCAGTTCTTC.

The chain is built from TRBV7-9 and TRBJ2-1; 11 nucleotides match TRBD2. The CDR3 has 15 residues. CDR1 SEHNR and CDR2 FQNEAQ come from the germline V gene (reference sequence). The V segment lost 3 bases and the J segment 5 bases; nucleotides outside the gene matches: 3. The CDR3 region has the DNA TGTGCCAGCAGCTTGAAGGGACTAGCGGACAATGAGCAGTTCTTC. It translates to CASSLKGLADNEQFF.

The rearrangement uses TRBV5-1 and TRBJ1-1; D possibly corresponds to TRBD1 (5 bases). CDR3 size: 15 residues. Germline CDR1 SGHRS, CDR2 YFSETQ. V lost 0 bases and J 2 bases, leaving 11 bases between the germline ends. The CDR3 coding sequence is TGCGCCAGCAGCTTGGCTCGACAGTCCAACACTGAAGCTTTCTTT. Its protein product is CASSLARQSNTEAFF.

The DNA of the CDR3 is TGTGCCAGCAGCCACGTCGGACAGCCCTCCTACGAGCAGTACTTC. Its protein product is CASSHVGQPSYEQYF. The chain couples TRBV7-9 to TRBJ2-7; D might be TRBD1 (6 bases). Trimming took 5 bases from V and 0 from J, leaving 14 bases between them. CDR1 and CDR2 from the germline V gene are SEHNR and FQNEAQ (reference sequence). CDR3 length equals 15 residues.

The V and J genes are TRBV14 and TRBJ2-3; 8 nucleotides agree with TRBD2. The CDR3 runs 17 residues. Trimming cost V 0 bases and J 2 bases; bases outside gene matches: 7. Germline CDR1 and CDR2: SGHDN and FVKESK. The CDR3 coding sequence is TGTGCCAGCAGCCAAGATTGGCTAGCGGGCAACACAGATACGCAGTATTTT. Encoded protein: CASSQDWLAGNTDTQYF. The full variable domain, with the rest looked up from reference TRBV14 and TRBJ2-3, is EAGVTQFPSHSVIEKGQTVTLRCDPISGHDNLYWYRRVMGKEIKFLLHFVKESKQDESGMPNNRFLAERTGGTYSTLKVQPAELEDSGVYFCASSQDWLAGNTDTQYFGPGTRLTVL.

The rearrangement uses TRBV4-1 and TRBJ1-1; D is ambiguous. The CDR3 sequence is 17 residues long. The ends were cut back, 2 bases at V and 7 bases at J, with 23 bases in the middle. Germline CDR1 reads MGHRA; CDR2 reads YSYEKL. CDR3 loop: CASSQTYAGREAGEAFF. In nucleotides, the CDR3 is TGCGCCAGCAGCCAAACCTACGCAGGACGGGAAGCAGGTGAAGCTTTCTTT.

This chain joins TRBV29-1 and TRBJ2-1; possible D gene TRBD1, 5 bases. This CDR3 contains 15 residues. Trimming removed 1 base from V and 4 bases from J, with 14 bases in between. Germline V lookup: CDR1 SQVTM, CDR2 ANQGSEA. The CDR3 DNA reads TGCAGCGTTGAAGGACCCAGGGTCCTATACAATGAGCAGTTCTTC. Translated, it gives CSVEGPRVLYNEQFF.

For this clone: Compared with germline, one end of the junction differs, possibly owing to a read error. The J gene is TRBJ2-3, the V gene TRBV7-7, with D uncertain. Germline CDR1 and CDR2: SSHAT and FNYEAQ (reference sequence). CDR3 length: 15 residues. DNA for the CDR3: TGTGCTAGCAGCTACAGTGTGGTGAGCACAGATACGCAGTATTTT. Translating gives CASSYSVVSTDTQYF.

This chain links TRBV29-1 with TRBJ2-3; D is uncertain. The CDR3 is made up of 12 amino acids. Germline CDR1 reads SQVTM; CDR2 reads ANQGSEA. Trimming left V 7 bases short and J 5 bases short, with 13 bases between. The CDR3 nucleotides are TGCAGCGGGGTAGTTAGGGAAGATACGCAGTATTTT. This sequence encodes CSGVVREDTQYF.

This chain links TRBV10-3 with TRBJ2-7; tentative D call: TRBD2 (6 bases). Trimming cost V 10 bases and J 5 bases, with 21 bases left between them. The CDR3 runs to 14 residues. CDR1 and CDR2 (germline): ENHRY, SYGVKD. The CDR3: CATLRTGAPDEQYF. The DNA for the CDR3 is TGTGCCACCTTACGGACGGGAGCGCCGGACGAGCAGTACTTC.

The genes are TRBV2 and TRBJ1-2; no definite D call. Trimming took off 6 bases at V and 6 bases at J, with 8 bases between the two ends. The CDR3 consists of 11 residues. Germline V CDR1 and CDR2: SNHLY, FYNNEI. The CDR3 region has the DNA TGTGCCAGCAGGGCAATCGATGGCTACACCTTC. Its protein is CASRAIDGYTF.

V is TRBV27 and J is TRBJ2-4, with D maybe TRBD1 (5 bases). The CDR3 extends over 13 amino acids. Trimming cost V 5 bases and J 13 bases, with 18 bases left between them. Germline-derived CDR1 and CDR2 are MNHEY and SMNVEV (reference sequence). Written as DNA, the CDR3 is TGTGCCAGCAGTGAAGGGGCCTTCCTAGGGCAGTACTTC. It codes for CASSEGAFLGQYF.

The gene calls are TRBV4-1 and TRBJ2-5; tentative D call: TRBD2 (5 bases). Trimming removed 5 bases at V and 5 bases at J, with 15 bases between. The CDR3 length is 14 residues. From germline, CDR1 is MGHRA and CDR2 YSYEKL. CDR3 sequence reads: CASSAIGRGETQYF. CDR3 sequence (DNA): TGCGCCAGCAGCGCCATTGGGAGAGGGGAGACCCAGTACTTC.

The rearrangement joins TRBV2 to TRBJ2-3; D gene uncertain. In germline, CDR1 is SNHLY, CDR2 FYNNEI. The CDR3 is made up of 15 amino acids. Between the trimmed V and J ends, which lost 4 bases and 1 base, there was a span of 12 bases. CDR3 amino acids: CASSVGRRGTDTQYF. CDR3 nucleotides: TGTGCCAGCAGTGTGGGCCGACGGGGCACAGATACGCAGTATTTT.

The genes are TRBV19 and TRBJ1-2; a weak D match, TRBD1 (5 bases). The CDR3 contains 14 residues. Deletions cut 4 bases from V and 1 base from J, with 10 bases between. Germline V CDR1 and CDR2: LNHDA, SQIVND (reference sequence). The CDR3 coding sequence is TGTGCCAGTAGTAGGGGCAAGCTTAACTATGGCTACACCTTC. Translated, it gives CASSRGKLNYGYTF.

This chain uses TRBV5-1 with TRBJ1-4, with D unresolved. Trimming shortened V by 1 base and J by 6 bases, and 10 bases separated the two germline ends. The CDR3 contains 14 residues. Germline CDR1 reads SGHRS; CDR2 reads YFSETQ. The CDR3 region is CASSLISGDEKLFF. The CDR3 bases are TGCGCCAGCAGCTTGATATCGGGTGATGAAAAACTGTTTTTT.